The rows below give T cell receptor beta chains drawn from one sample of a study of T cells after yellow fever vaccination. TCRdb redid the calling of the 5' RACE reads with MiXCR, one entry per CDR3 protein. The table includes about 630,000 distinct CDR3 sequences, roughly 12% detected once. This specimen was PBMCs, taken on the day of the yellow fever booster vaccination. The receptors were gathered from a man aged 25 to 40 who received the YFV17D yellow fever vaccine. Each CDR3 is given with its conserved first and last residue. Each record gives: V gene, CDR3 protein.

V: TRBV7-2
CDR3: CASTIGQGAYNEQFF

V: TRBV20-1
CDR3: CSARDARWASGRTDTQYF

V: TRBV20-1
CDR3: CSARERGSGNTIYF

V: TRBV4-3
CDR3: CASSQERTGVREQYF

V: TRBV15
CDR3: CATSRGLARETQYF

V: TRBV5-5
CDR3: CASSVTGKTEAFF

V: TRBV7-2
CDR3: CASTLQAGVPEQFF

V: TRBV15
CDR3: CAISIRSGANVLTF

V: TRBV12-3/TRBV12-4
CDR3: CASSLDGTLWNEQFF

V: TRBV7-2
CDR3: CASSPGHYEQYF

V: TRBV5-1
CDR3: CASRGDGRNSPLHF

V: TRBV7-6
CDR3: CASSLAVVGEQYF

V: TRBV6-2/TRBV6-3
CDR3: CASSPATGNRQQATQYF

V: TRBV6-2/TRBV6-3
CDR3: CASSYGRSTDTQYF

V: TRBV7-2
CDR3: CASSLDTGTGVRKQFF

V: TRBV10-3
CDR3: CAISVTPDWPSGDEQFF

V: TRBV2
CDR3: CASKKGGYGYTF

V: TRBV5-5
CDR3: CASSLVRAADTQYF

V: TRBV7-9
CDR3: CGSGPGQGAFGEKLFF

V: TRBV28
CDR3: CASRNGNSPLHF

V: TRBV4-3
CDR3: CASSQDWAGTSVYNEQFF

V: TRBV2
CDR3: CATCPGTGSREQYF

V: TRBV20-1
CDR3: CSAVGLRDTQYF

V: TRBV29-1
CDR3: CSVGDGETQYF

V: TRBV9
CDR3: CASSVVERVTEAFF

V: TRBV10-3
CDR3: CAISVGGDTSDEQFF

V: TRBV18
CDR3: CASSPTGAGVSINEQFF

V: TRBV20-1
CDR3: CSASLAGDRASGGAQYF

V: TRBV6-1
CDR3: CASSPYEGSGYEQYF

V: TRBV7-2
CDR3: CASSSGTYNTGELFF

V: TRBV28
CDR3: CASAWRGMGGYTF

V: TRBV9
CDR3: CASSVSYAGLLSTDTQYF

V: TRBV28
CDR3: CASSSRLAGLTDTQYF

V: TRBV7-2
CDR3: CASSLLKRVNTGELFF

V: TRBV6-1
CDR3: CASSQPGVPETQYF

V: TRBV7-9
CDR3: CASTPTGVGYTF

V: TRBV5-1
CDR3: CASSLAISGTEAFF

V: TRBV20-1
CDR3: CSGTGQGAETQYF

V: TRBV4-3
CDR3: CASSRDGGANTGELFF

V: TRBV19
CDR3: CASRGTGTSFF

V: TRBV15
CDR3: CATGGDRTLQMINMNTEAFF

V: TRBV7-2
CDR3: CASSLQWALTDTQYF

V: TRBV5-5
CDR3: CASSSGTGVPNEQFF

V: TRBV19
CDR3: CASRVYSGNTIYF

V: TRBV30
CDR3: CAWMMDPLGEQYF

V: TRBV7-2
CDR3: CASSNDRGPYEQYF

V: TRBV20-1
CDR3: CSASTGAHNEQFF

V: TRBV3-1
CDR3: CASSQATSGRANEQFF

V: TRBV7-6
CDR3: CASSLQGGNGEQYF

V: TRBV4-3
CDR3: CASSLFVGRHTGELFF

V: TRBV21-1
CDR3: CARRGTSGRASSYNEQFF

V: TRBV9
CDR3: CASSVEGQGYYGFTF

V: TRBV29-1
CDR3: CSVYRGRTEAFF

V: TRBV7-2
CDR3: CASSFQTAYQETQYF

V: TRBV3-1
CDR3: CARDKTRDGPYEQYF